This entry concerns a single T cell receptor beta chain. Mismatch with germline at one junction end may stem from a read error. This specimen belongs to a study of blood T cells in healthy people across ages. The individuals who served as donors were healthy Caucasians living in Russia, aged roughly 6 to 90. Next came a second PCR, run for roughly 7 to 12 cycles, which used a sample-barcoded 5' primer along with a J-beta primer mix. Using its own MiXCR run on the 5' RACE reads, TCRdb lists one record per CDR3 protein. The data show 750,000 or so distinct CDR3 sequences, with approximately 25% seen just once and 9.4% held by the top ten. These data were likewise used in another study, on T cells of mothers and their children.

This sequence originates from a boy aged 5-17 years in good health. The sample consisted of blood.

CDR3 in DNA: TGTGCCAACAGCCAAGCGATAACATACTCCTACAATGAGCAGTTCTTC. Translating gives CANSQAITYSYNEQFF. The rearrangement uses TRBV3-1 and TRBJ2-1; D is unresolved. CDR3 size: 16 residues. The germline V gene has CDR1 LGHDT and CDR2 YNNKEL (reference sequence).